This entry describes one T cell receptor beta chain. What it binds is unknown. Clones were sequenced by immunoSEQ multiplex PCR, and TCRdb holds only the in-frame ones, with some missing. The sample consists of around 130,000 clones, about 90% of them appearing once. Losses at the gene ends were 1 base for V and 6 bases for J; bases not matched to a gene: 12. The CDR3 has 16 amino acids. CDR1 and CDR2 from the germline V gene are SGHRS and YFSETQ. The data are from a study of T cell responses to AZD1222 COVID-19 vaccine. Regarding the study as a whole: Recipients of AZD1222 seropositive at baseline numbered only 5 to 7. Targeting of unmutated variant regions was reportedly seen in nearly half of spike-specific TCRs. Across spike, vaccine-associated CD4 TCRs were found, dominant at 160-218 and 743-854.

The sequencing here drew on peripheral blood, taken on day 0 of AZD1222 vaccination. This chain connects TRBV5-1 to TRBJ1-1; TRBD1 aligns across 7 bases. The origin of this receptor is an adult in good health. For the CDR3, the DNA is TGCGCCAGCAGCTTGTCTTCGCGGGGGCAGGGGGCTGAAGCTTTCTTT. This gives the protein CASSLSSRGQGAEAFF.